This T cell receptor beta chain was sequenced during a study of OX40 agonist ivuxolimab in advanced cancers. The germline gives CDR1 SGHRS, CDR2 YFSETQ. This CDR3 region has 12 residues. V was trimmed by 6 bases and J by 7 bases, leaving 11 bases between them. Anyone with autoimmune disease history or systemic immunosuppression was excluded. The protocol was immunoSEQ multiplex PCR, while the TCRdb copy is restricted to in-frame clones and leaves out a portion. The sample has about 35,000 clones, around four fifths seen once; the top ten hold 20% to 30%. This sequence was found in an adult with an advanced solid tumor such as melanoma, head and neck, liver or kidney cancer. The sample was CD4+ or CD8+ T cells sorted from blood, taken in a trial of the OX40 agonist ivuxolimab. The V gene is TRBV5-1, the J gene TRBJ2-1; TRBD2 might be the D (6 bases). The CDR3 sequence is CASNFGGNEQFF. DNA of the CDR3: TGCGCCAGCAACTTTGGGGGGAATGAGCAGTTCTTC.